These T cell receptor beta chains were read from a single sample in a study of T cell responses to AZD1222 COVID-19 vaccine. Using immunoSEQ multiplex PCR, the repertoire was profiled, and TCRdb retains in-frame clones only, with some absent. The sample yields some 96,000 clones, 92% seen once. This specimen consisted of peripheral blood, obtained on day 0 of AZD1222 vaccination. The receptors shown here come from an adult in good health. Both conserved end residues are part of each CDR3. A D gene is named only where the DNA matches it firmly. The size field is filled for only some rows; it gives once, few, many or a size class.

cdr3_nt: TGCGCCAGCAGCCCCAGCGGGAGAGGAACAGATACGCAGTATTTT
cdr3_aa: CASSPSGRGTDTQYF
v_call: TRBV4-1
clone_size: .
j_call: TRBJ2-3
d_call: TRBD2

cdr3_nt: TGTGCCAGCAGGTCGGGGGACTTTGGGGCTTTCTTT
cdr3_aa: CASRSGDFGAFF
v_call: TRBV27
clone_size: .
j_call: TRBJ1-1
d_call: .

cdr3_nt: TGTGCCAGCAGTTTATCCGGGGGCACAGATACGCAGTATTTT
cdr3_aa: CASSLSGGTDTQYF
v_call: TRBV28
clone_size: .
j_call: TRBJ2-3
d_call: .

cdr3_nt: TGCGCCAGCAGCGAGACTAGCTTCACGGAGACCCAGTACTTC
cdr3_aa: CASSETSFTETQYF
v_call: TRBV5-1
clone_size: .
j_call: TRBJ2-5
d_call: TRBD2

cdr3_nt: TGTGCCAGCAGTCTGCAGGAGGTTAATGAAAAACTGTTTTTT
cdr3_aa: CASSLQEVNEKLFF
v_call: TRBV6-5
clone_size: .
j_call: TRBJ1-4
d_call: .

cdr3_nt: TGCGCCAGCAGCTTGACAGCCAACAACTACGAGCAGTACTTC
cdr3_aa: CASSLTANNYEQYF
v_call: TRBV5-1
clone_size: .
j_call: TRBJ2-7
d_call: .

cdr3_nt: TGTGCCAGCAGTGAATCTGGGCGGAGCTCCTACAATGAGCAGTTCTTC
cdr3_aa: CASSESGRSSYNEQFF
v_call: TRBV25-1
clone_size: .
j_call: TRBJ2-1
d_call: .

cdr3_nt: TGTGCCAGCAGCCTATATAGCGGGATTGACTACAATGAGCAGTTCTTC
cdr3_aa: CASSLYSGIDYNEQFF
v_call: TRBV7-2
clone_size: .
j_call: TRBJ2-1
d_call: TRBD2

cdr3_nt: TGCGCCAGCAGCTTACAGGGGGGTGACTACGAGCAGTACTTC
cdr3_aa: CASSLQGGDYEQYF
v_call: TRBV5-1
clone_size: .
j_call: TRBJ2-7
d_call: TRBD1

cdr3_nt: TGTGCCAGCTCACCTAAAGAGACCCAGTACTTC
cdr3_aa: CASSPKETQYF
v_call: TRBV18
clone_size: once
j_call: TRBJ2-5
d_call: .

cdr3_nt: TGTGCCACCAGCCCCTGGGGGGCGGGCGATGAGCAGTTCTTC
cdr3_aa: CATSPWGAGDEQFF
v_call: TRBV24-1
clone_size: .
j_call: TRBJ2-1
d_call: .

cdr3_nt: TGTGCCAGCAGCGCGTTTTTGACGAACACTGAAGCTTTCTTT
cdr3_aa: CASSAFLTNTEAFF
v_call: TRBV9
clone_size: once
j_call: TRBJ1-1
d_call: .

cdr3_nt: TGTGCCAGCAGTGAGGCAGGGAGCGAGCAGTACTTC
cdr3_aa: CASSEAGSEQYF
v_call: TRBV2
clone_size: .
j_call: TRBJ2-7
d_call: .

cdr3_nt: TGTGCCAGCAAGGAGGCGGGCCGCGGCGGGAACACTGAAGCTTTCTTT
cdr3_aa: CASKEAGRGGNTEAFF
v_call: TRBV5-4
clone_size: .
j_call: TRBJ1-1
d_call: .

cdr3_nt: TGTGCCAGCAGCCAGCCGGGAAATGAGCAGTTCTTC
cdr3_aa: CASSQPGNEQFF
v_call: TRBV12-3/TRBV12-4
clone_size: .
j_call: TRBJ2-1
d_call: .

cdr3_nt: TGTGCCAGCAGCTTGGAGACGGGTGCTAACTCACCCCTCCACTTT
cdr3_aa: CASSLETGANSPLHF
v_call: TRBV5-6
clone_size: .
j_call: TRBJ1-6
d_call: .

cdr3_nt: TGTGCCAGCAGCTTAGGAGGAGGATGGGGAGGGGAGACCCAGTACTTC
cdr3_aa: CASSLGGGWGGETQYF
v_call: TRBV7-9
clone_size: .
j_call: TRBJ2-5
d_call: TRBD2

cdr3_nt: TGTGCCAGCAGCCTCGATGTCCATTATGGCTACACCTTC
cdr3_aa: CASSLDVHYGYTF
v_call: TRBV7-2
clone_size: few
j_call: TRBJ1-2
d_call: .

cdr3_nt: TGTGCCAGCACCTATCAGGGACAGCGCACAGATACGCAGTATTTT
cdr3_aa: CASTYQGQRTDTQYF
v_call: TRBV9
clone_size: .
j_call: TRBJ2-3
d_call: TRBD1

cdr3_nt: TGTGCCAGCAGCGACACAGGGTCAGATACGCAGTATTTT
cdr3_aa: CASSDTGSDTQYF
v_call: TRBV7-3
clone_size: .
j_call: TRBJ2-3
d_call: .

cdr3_nt: TGCGCCAGCAGTGAGAACACCGACTACGAGCAGTACTTC
cdr3_aa: CASSENTDYEQYF
v_call: TRBV10-1
clone_size: .
j_call: TRBJ2-7
d_call: .

cdr3_nt: TGTGCCAGCAGCACCAAATGGGGGACGTTTAGGTTCCACAATCAGCCCCAGCATTTT
cdr3_aa: CASSTKWGTFRFHNQPQHF
v_call: TRBV21-1
clone_size: .
j_call: TRBJ1-5
d_call: .

cdr3_nt: TGTGCCAGCACGTTTTACAGCGGGAGTAGCGATGAGCAGTTCTTC
cdr3_aa: CASTFYSGSSDEQFF
v_call: TRBV2
clone_size: .
j_call: TRBJ2-1
d_call: TRBD2

cdr3_nt: TGCGCCAGCAGCCGTTCGACAGGGGGCTTTGGTGAAAAACTGTTTTTT
cdr3_aa: CASSRSTGGFGEKLFF
v_call: TRBV5-1
clone_size: .
j_call: TRBJ1-4
d_call: TRBD1

cdr3_nt: TGTGCCAGCAGTGAAGTATACGGAATCCCTGGGACCCAGTACTTC
cdr3_aa: CASSEVYGIPGTQYF
v_call: TRBV6-1
clone_size: .
j_call: TRBJ2-5
d_call: .

cdr3_nt: TGTGCCAGCAGTATGCGGACAGGGGACACTGAAGCTTTCTTT
cdr3_aa: CASSMRTGDTEAFF
v_call: TRBV27
clone_size: .
j_call: TRBJ1-1
d_call: TRBD1

cdr3_nt: TGTGCCAGCAGCTCTGGGGGGGTCGAGCAGTACTTC
cdr3_aa: CASSSGGVEQYF
v_call: TRBV7-2
clone_size: .
j_call: TRBJ2-7
d_call: TRBD2

cdr3_nt: TGTGCCAGTATGGACAGCATGAACACTGAAGCTTTCTTT
cdr3_aa: CASMDSMNTEAFF
v_call: TRBV19
clone_size: once
j_call: TRBJ1-1
d_call: .

cdr3_nt: TGTGCCAGCAGTTTCGGACCTGCAAATGAGCAGTTCTTC
cdr3_aa: CASSFGPANEQFF
v_call: TRBV12-3/TRBV12-4
clone_size: few
j_call: TRBJ2-1
d_call: .

cdr3_nt: TGTGCCAGCAGCCCTCGACTAGCGGGAGATCTCAGAGATACGCAGTATTTT
cdr3_aa: CASSPRLAGDLRDTQYF
v_call: TRBV9
clone_size: .
j_call: TRBJ2-3
d_call: TRBD2

cdr3_nt: TGTGCCACCAGTGATGGCCCCCGACGGCGGGAGGTCACTCCCAATGAGCAGTTCTTC
cdr3_aa: CATSDGPRRREVTPNEQFF
v_call: TRBV24-1
clone_size: .
j_call: TRBJ2-1
d_call: TRBD2

cdr3_nt: TGTGCCAGCAGTTCCCAGACAGGGGTTGAGGGTGAGCAGTTCTTC
cdr3_aa: CASSSQTGVEGEQFF
v_call: TRBV6-5
clone_size: .
j_call: TRBJ2-1
d_call: TRBD1

cdr3_nt: TGCGCCAGCAGCCCCGCCGGACAGGGGAATTCACCCCTCCACTTT
cdr3_aa: CASSPAGQGNSPLHF
v_call: TRBV5-1
clone_size: .
j_call: TRBJ1-6
d_call: TRBD1

cdr3_nt: TGCGCCAGCAGCTTGGAATCGACGGGCACTGAAGCTTTCTTT
cdr3_aa: CASSLESTGTEAFF
v_call: TRBV5-1
clone_size: .
j_call: TRBJ1-1
d_call: .

cdr3_nt: TGTGCCAGCAGCCCCCGGTTGGGGAACACTGAAGCTTTCTTT
cdr3_aa: CASSPRLGNTEAFF
v_call: TRBV7-9
clone_size: .
j_call: TRBJ1-1
d_call: .

cdr3_nt: TGTGCCAGCTCCCCCTCTAGCGGGAGTTACACCGGGGAGCTGTTTTTT
cdr3_aa: CASSPSSGSYTGELFF
v_call: TRBV18
clone_size: few
j_call: TRBJ2-2
d_call: TRBD2

cdr3_nt: TGTGCCTGGAGGGACTTCGGTTACGAAGCTTTCTTT
cdr3_aa: CAWRDFGYEAFF
v_call: TRBV30
clone_size: .
j_call: TRBJ1-1
d_call: .

cdr3_nt: TGTGCCAGCAGTTTCCTCGGAGCTGACCACTATGGCTACACCTTC
cdr3_aa: CASSFLGADHYGYTF
v_call: TRBV27
clone_size: .
j_call: TRBJ1-2
d_call: .

cdr3_nt: TGTGCCTCGAAATCCGGCCGACAGGGATCCAATCAGCCCCAGCATTTT
cdr3_aa: CASKSGRQGSNQPQHF
v_call: TRBV28
clone_size: .
j_call: TRBJ1-5
d_call: TRBD1

cdr3_nt: TGTGCCAGCAGTTTGCCGGGGGCAGGAGGGACTGAAGCTTTCTTT
cdr3_aa: CASSLPGAGGTEAFF
v_call: TRBV28
clone_size: .
j_call: TRBJ1-1
d_call: .

cdr3_nt: TGCGCCAGCAGCGAAGGGACCGCGCGGTCACCCCTCCACTTT
cdr3_aa: CASSEGTARSPLHF
v_call: TRBV5-1
clone_size: .
j_call: TRBJ1-6
d_call: .

cdr3_nt: TGTGCCAGCAGCCATACAGGGGGCGTCGAGCAGTTCTTC
cdr3_aa: CASSHTGGVEQFF
v_call: TRBV25-1
clone_size: .
j_call: TRBJ2-1
d_call: TRBD1

cdr3_nt: TGTGCCAGTAGCCTGACAGGGGGCGATTCCGATACGCAGTATTTT
cdr3_aa: CASSLTGGDSDTQYF
v_call: TRBV19
clone_size: .
j_call: TRBJ2-3
d_call: TRBD1

cdr3_nt: TGTGCCACCAGCAGACAGGGTGGCACCGGGGAGCTGTTTTTT
cdr3_aa: CATSRQGGTGELFF
v_call: TRBV15
clone_size: .
j_call: TRBJ2-2
d_call: .

cdr3_nt: TGTGCCAGCAGCTTAGGGTTCCAGTTTGGAAGCACTGAAGCTTTCTTT
cdr3_aa: CASSLGFQFGSTEAFF
v_call: TRBV11-2
clone_size: .
j_call: TRBJ1-1
d_call: .

cdr3_nt: TGTGCCAGCAGCCTCCAGGATGGTACCGGGGAGCTGTTTTTT
cdr3_aa: CASSLQDGTGELFF
v_call: TRBV7-9
clone_size: .
j_call: TRBJ2-2
d_call: .

cdr3_nt: TGTGCCAGCTCACCAGGGACGGACTATGGCTACACCTTC
cdr3_aa: CASSPGTDYGYTF
v_call: TRBV18
clone_size: .
j_call: TRBJ1-2
d_call: .

cdr3_nt: TGTGCCAGCAGTCTTAGCCTAGCGGGACCCGGGGAGCTGTTTTTT
cdr3_aa: CASSLSLAGPGELFF
v_call: TRBV7-9
clone_size: .
j_call: TRBJ2-2
d_call: TRBD2

cdr3_nt: TGTGCCAGCAGCCCCCTAGTTCTAGCGAACGACAATGAGCAGTTCTTC
cdr3_aa: CASSPLVLANDNEQFF
v_call: TRBV28
clone_size: .
j_call: TRBJ2-1
d_call: .

cdr3_nt: TGTGCCAGCAGCCCCAGATCACCCCAAGAGAACACTGAAGCTTTCTTT
cdr3_aa: CASSPRSPQENTEAFF
v_call: TRBV2
clone_size: once
j_call: TRBJ1-1
d_call: .

cdr3_nt: TGTGCCCGCAGCCCGCGATGGACTCGCGGGAGGGGGGAGGTAGATGAGCAGTTCTTC
cdr3_aa: CARSPRWTRGRGEVDEQFF
v_call: TRBV7-2
clone_size: .
j_call: TRBJ2-1
d_call: TRBD2

cdr3_nt: TGTGCCAGCATGCTCAACCGACAGGGTGGCGAGCAGTACTTC
cdr3_aa: CASMLNRQGGEQYF
v_call: TRBV28
clone_size: .
j_call: TRBJ2-7
d_call: TRBD1